Below are 2 T cell receptor beta chains sequenced from a single sample in a study of CD8 T cells in ankylosing spondylitis. TCRdb reanalysed the 5' RACE reads using MiXCR and keeps one entry per CDR3 protein. This table holds approximately 42,000 distinct CDR3 sequences, just under 4% found once. The specimen sequenced was blood, either unsorted or a sorted T cell fraction (not recorded which). All receptors derive from a female donor with ankylosing spondylitis or in good health (not recorded which).

This clonotype was seen many times. The J gene is TRBJ2-5, the V gene TRBV9, with a weak D call TRBD2 (5 bases). The V gene's germline CDR1 is SGDLS and CDR2 YYNGEE. The CDR3 sequence is 15 residues long. Trimming shortened V by 0 bases and J by 2 bases, and 11 bases separated the two germline ends. DNA of the CDR3: TGTGCCAGCAGCGTAGATCGAGGGCCTCAAGAGACCCAGTACTTC. Translation gives CASSVDRGPQETQYF.

This clonotype appeared many times. This chain connects TRBV9 to TRBJ1-2; 7 bases align to TRBD1. This CDR3 has 13 residues. CDR1 SGDLS and CDR2 YYNGEE come from the germline V gene. V was pared by 0 bases and J by 7 bases, with 3 bases of the junction left unmatched. The CDR3 DNA follows: TGTGCCAGCAGCGTAGGACAGGGCGGTGGCTACACCTTC. This codes for CASSVGQGGGYTF. Based on the CDR3 plus reference TRBV9 and TRBJ1-2, the full variable domain is DSGVTQTPKHLITATGQRVTLRCSPRSGDLSVYWYQQSLDQGLQFLIQYYNGEERAKGNILERFSAQQFPDLHSELNLSSLELGDSALYFCASSVGQGGGYTFGSGTRLTVV.